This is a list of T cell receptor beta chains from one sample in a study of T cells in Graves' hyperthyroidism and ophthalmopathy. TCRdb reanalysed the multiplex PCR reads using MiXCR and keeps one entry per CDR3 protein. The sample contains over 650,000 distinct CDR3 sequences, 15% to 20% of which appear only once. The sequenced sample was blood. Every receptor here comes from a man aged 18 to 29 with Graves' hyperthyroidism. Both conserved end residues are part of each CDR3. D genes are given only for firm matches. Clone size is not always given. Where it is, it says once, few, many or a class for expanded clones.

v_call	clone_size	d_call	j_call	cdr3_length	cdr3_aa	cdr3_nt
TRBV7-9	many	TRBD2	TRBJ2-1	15	CASSFPGLASNEQFF	TGTGCCAGCAGCTTCCCGGGACTAGCGTCCAATGAGCAGTTCTTC
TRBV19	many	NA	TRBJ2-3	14	CASSPRASTDTQYF	TGTGCCAGCAGTCCTCGTGCCTCCACAGATACGCAGTATTTT
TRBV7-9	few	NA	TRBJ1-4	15	CASSMNRYPGEKPFF	TGTGCCAGCAGCATGAACAGATACCCAGGAGAAAAACCGTTTTTT
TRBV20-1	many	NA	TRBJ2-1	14	CSALPQRIYNEQFF	TGCAGTGCCCTCCCCCAGCGGATCTACAATGAGCAGTTCTTC
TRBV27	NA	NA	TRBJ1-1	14	CASNFRRPDTEAFF	TGTGCCAGCAACTTTAGGCGGCCGGACACTGAAGCTTTCTTT
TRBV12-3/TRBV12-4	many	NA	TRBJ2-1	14	CASSFWGGNNEQFF	TGTGCCAGCAGTTTTTGGGGGGGCAACAATGAGCAGTTCTTC
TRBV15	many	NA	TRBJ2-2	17	CATSRWGLLSNTGELFF	TGTGCCACCAGCAGGTGGGGGCTCCTATCGAACACCGGGGAGCTGTTTTTT
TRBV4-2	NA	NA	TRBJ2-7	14	CASSQERVAYEQYF	TGTGCCAGCAGCCAAGAGAGGGTGGCGTACGAGCAGTACTTC
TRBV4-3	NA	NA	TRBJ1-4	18	CASSPRGIRVRRDEKLFF	TGCGCCAGCAGCCCAAGAGGTATTCGGGTTAGGAGAGATGAAAAACTGTTTTTT
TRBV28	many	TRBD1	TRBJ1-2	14	CASSFGQGIGGYTF	TGTGCCAGCAGTTTCGGACAGGGGATCGGTGGCTACACCTTC
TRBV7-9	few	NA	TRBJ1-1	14	CASSLGSRGTEAFF	TGTGCCAGCAGCTTAGGTAGTAGGGGCACTGAAGCTTTCTTT
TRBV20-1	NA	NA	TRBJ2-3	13	CSAREMAADTQYF	TGCAGTGCTAGAGAGATGGCGGCAGATACGCAGTATTTT
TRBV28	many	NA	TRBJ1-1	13	CASSAGPGREAFF	TGTGCCAGCAGTGCTGGGCCCGGGAGGGAAGCTTTCTTT
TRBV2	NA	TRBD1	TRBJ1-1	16	CASSEGTGAMNTEAFF	TGTGCCAGCAGTGAGGGGACAGGGGCGATGAACACTGAAGCTTTCTTT
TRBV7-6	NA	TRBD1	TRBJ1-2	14	CASSLGAGGGGYTF	TGTGCCAGCAGCTTAGGAGCAGGGGGCGGCGGCTACACCTTC
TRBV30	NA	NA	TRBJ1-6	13	CAWSVRDNSPLHF	TGTGCCTGGAGTGTACGGGATAATTCACCCCTCCACTTT
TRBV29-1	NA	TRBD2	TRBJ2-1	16	CSVDLTGTRVVNEQFF	TGCAGCGTTGATCTTACCGGGACTAGAGTTGTTAATGAGCAGTTCTTC
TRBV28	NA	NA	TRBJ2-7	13	CAKPSIGPYEQYF	TGTGCCAAGCCCTCAATCGGTCCCTACGAGCAGTACTTC
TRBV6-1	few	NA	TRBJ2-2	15	CASSWTASRGGELFF	TGTGCCAGCAGTTGGACGGCTTCTCGGGGCGGGGAGCTGTTTTTT
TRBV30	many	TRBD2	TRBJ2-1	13	CAWSVGTSNEQFF	TGTGCCTGGAGTGTAGGGACTAGCAATGAGCAGTTCTTC
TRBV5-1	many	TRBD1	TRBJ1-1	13	CASSATGYTEAFF	TGCGCCAGCAGCGCGACAGGGTACACTGAAGCTTTCTTT
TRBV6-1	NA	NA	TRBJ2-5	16	CASSMGGGASQETQYF	TGTGCCAGCTCCATGGGCGGAGGCGCCTCACAAGAGACCCAGTACTTC
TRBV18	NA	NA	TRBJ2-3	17	CASSGGDMASSTDTQYF	TGTGCCAGCTCAGGCGGTGACATGGCTTCTAGCACAGATACGCAGTATTTT
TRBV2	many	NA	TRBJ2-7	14	CASSDETESYEQYF	TGTGCCAGCAGCGACGAGACAGAAAGCTACGAGCAGTACTTC
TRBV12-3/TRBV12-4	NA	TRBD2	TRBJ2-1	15	CASSFRLAGTDEQFF	TGTGCCAGCAGTTTTAGACTAGCGGGAACCGATGAGCAGTTCTTC
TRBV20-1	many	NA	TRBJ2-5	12	CSAGWGQETQYF	TGCAGTGCTGGGTGGGGGCAAGAGACCCAGTACTTC
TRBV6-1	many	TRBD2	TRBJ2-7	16	CASSAHTSGGTYEQYF	TGTGCCAGCAGTGCCCATACTAGCGGGGGAACCTACGAGCAGTACTTC
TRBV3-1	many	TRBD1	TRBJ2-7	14	CASSLRGQIYEQYF	TGTGCCAGCAGCCTAAGGGGACAGATCTACGAGCAGTACTTC
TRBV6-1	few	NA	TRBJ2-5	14	CASSSSDGEETQYF	TGTGCCAGCAGCTCTTCGGACGGGGAAGAGACCCAGTACTTC
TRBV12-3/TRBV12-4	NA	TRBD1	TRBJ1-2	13	CASTQSGQDGYTF	TGTGCCAGCACCCAATCCGGACAGGATGGCTACACCTTC
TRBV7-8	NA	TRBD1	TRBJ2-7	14	CASSLVGQGYEQYF	TGTGCCAGCAGCTTAGTGGGACAGGGCTACGAGCAGTACTTC
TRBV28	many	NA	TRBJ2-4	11	CASSLQGIQYF	TGTGCCAGCAGTTTGCAGGGCATTCAGTACTTC
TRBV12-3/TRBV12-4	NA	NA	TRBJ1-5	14	CASSQGSFGQPQHF	TGTGCCAGCAGCCAGGGGTCATTTGGGCAGCCCCAGCATTTT
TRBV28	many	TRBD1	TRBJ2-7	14	CASSSSTGLNEQYF	TGTGCCAGCAGTTCCTCGACAGGGCTGAACGAGCAGTACTTC
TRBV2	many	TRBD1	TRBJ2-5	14	CASRRGQSQETQYF	TGTGCCAGCAGGAGGGGACAGAGCCAAGAGACCCAGTACTTC
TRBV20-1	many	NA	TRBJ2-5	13	CSAGTAGGETQYF	TGCAGTGCTGGGACAGCCGGGGGAGAGACCCAGTACTTC